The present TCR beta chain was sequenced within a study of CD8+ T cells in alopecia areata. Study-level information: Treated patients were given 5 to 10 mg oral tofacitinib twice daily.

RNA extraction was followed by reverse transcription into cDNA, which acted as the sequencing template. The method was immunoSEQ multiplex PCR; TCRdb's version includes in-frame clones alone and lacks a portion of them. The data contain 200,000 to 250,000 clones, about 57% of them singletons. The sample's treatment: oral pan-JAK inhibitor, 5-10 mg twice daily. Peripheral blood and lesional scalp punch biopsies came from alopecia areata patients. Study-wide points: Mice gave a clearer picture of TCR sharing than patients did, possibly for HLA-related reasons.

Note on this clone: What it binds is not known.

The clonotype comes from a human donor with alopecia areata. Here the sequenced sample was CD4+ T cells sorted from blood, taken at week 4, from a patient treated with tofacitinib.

CDR3 in DNA: TGTGCCAGCAGGACAGGGGGCTCAACCACAGATACGCAGTATTTT. This translates into CASRTGGSTTDTQYF. The chain carries TRBV2 and TRBJ2-3; TRBD1 aligns across 10 bases. The CDR3 consists of 15 residues. Trimming at V came to 6 bases and at J to 2 bases, leaving 5 bases not matched to a gene. Germline CDR1 and CDR2: SNHLY and FYNNEI. Full variable domain (rest looked up from reference TRBV2 and TRBJ2-3): EPEVTQTPSHQVTQMGQEVILRCVPISNHLYFYWYRQILGQKVEFLVSFYNNEISEKSEIFDDQFSVERPDGSNFTLKIRSTKLEDSAMYFCASRTGGSTTDTQYFGPGTRLTVL.